The next 23 T cell receptor beta chains were all read from a single sample in a study of T cells in Graves' hyperthyroidism and ophthalmopathy (dated by TCRdb to between 2018 and 2021). Libraries were prepared through multiplex PCR. Sequencing was performed on an Illumina HiSeq 2000. TCR beta CDR3 regions were amplified from RNA transcripts. The first round of RT-PCR for the TCR CDR3 was performed with the HTBI primer set and the Qiagen OneStep RT-PCR kit. TCRdb reprocessed the public reads (quality trimming at Q25 with fastp, clone calling with MiXCR) and kept in-frame beta chains. For every CDR3 protein sequence, its rows merge into one entry that carries the most common genes and DNA. The sample table lists a few hundred thousand distinct CDR3 sequences, around a sixth of them with a count of one. The top ten hold about 14% of the sample. Sequencing input: blood. The source of these receptors is a woman aged 40 to 55 with Graves' ophthalmopathy.

This clonotype was recorded many times. The V gene is TRBV30, the J gene TRBJ1-1; D gene uncertain. Germline CDR1 reads GTSNPN; CDR2 reads SVGIG (reference sequence). CDR3 length: 15 amino acids. V gave up 4 bases and J gave up 0 bases, with 15 bases separating them. The CDR3 DNA is TGTGCCTGGATTCCCCCCCGCATTTTGAACACTGAAGCTTTCTTT. Its protein product is CAWIPPRILNTEAFF.

This clonotype has ten or more counts. This chain links TRBV19 with TRBJ2-5, with 7 bases aligning to TRBD1. After removal of 2 bases from V and 4 bases from J, the junction contained 1 base not matched to a gene. In germline, CDR1 is LNHDA, CDR2 SQIVND (reference sequence). This CDR3 has 13 amino acids. The CDR3: CASSIYRGETQYF. The CDR3 nucleotides read TGTGCCAGTAGTATATACAGGGGAGAGACCCAGTACTTC.

Ten or more counts support this clonotype. The chain joins TRBV12-3 or TRBV12-4 to TRBJ1-6, with TRBD1 matching over 10 bases. The CDR3 totals 15 residues. V shed 10 bases, J shed 7 bases, and the junction held 10 bases outside the gene matches. CDR3 region: CAIRGGTGVNSPLHF. CDR3 bases: TGTGCCATCCGAGGAGGGACAGGGGTAAATTCACCCCTCCACTTT.

The chain has TRBV12-3 or TRBV12-4 and TRBJ2-7, with D maybe TRBD1 (6 bases). Deletions cut 5 bases from V and 0 bases from J, with 14 bases between. This CDR3 comprises 15 residues. The CDR3 DNA is TGTGCCAGCAGTCTACAAACAGGGTACTCCTACGAGCAGTACTTC. It codes for CASSLQTGYSYEQYF.

This clonotype came up a few times. The rearrangement links TRBV12-5 to TRBJ2-7; D not resolved. The CDR3 contains 11 residues. The V and J ends lost 1 base and 6 bases respectively, with 4 bases between them. Germline V CDR1 and CDR2: LGHNT, FRNRAP. CDR3 DNA sequence: TGTGCTAGTGGTTTGGGACTCGAGCAGTACTTC. Encoded protein: CASGLGLEQYF. Based on the CDR3 plus reference TRBV12-5 and TRBJ2-7, the full variable domain is DARVTQTPRHKVTEMGQEVTMRCQPILGHNTVFWYRQTMMQGLELLAYFRNRAPLDDSGMPKDRFSAEMPDATLATLKIQPSEPRDSAVYFCASGLGLEQYFGPGTRLTVT.

The table lists this clonotype with many counts. The CDR3 DNA is TGTGCCAGTACGAACGGGGGCGCTGGTGCTGAAGCTTTCTTT. Encoded protein: CASTNGGAGAEAFF. The chain recombines TRBV19 with TRBJ1-1, with D possibly TRBD1 on 6 matching bases. Trimming left V 7 bases short and J 6 bases short, with 18 bases between. CDR1 is LNHDA, CDR2 SQIVND, per germline (reference sequence). This CDR3 has 14 amino acids.

This clonotype appeared many times. The chain is built from TRBV7-2 and TRBJ2-7, with D hard to call. The germline V gene has CDR1 SGHTA and CDR2 FQGNSA. With 5 bases removed from V and 4 bases from J, the gap between germline ends came to 12 bases. The CDR3 consists of 13 residues. CDR3 sequence: CASSPRLTYEQYF. In DNA, the CDR3 is TGTGCCAGCAGCCCTCGATTAACTTACGAGCAGTACTTC.

This clonotype was picked up many times. The chain uses TRBV6-1 and TRBJ1-5; D not resolved. With 2 bases removed from V and 4 bases from J, the gap between germline ends came to 12 bases. There are 15 residues in the CDR3. Germline V gene lookup returns CDR1 MNHNS and CDR2 SASEGT. CDR3 sequence reads: CASSEFDLGNQPQHF. The CDR3 DNA follows: TGTGCCAGCAGTGAATTCGACCTAGGGAATCAGCCCCAGCATTTT.

This clonotype was seen only a few times. This chain joins TRBV30 and TRBJ1-4; D is perhaps TRBD1 (6 bases). CDR1 and CDR2 from the germline V gene are GTSNPN and SVGIG (reference sequence). Trimming took off 1 base at V and 12 bases at J, with 12 bases between the two ends. This CDR3 has 12 amino acids. The CDR3 protein is CAWSASQGQLFF. CDR3 DNA: TGTGCCTGGAGTGCCTCCCAGGGGCAACTGTTTTTT.

This clonotype was counted ten times or more. The chain combines TRBV28 with TRBJ2-5; unclear D gene. The CDR3 extends over 11 amino acids. V was pared by 3 bases and J by 6 bases, with 5 bases between. Germline-derived CDR1 and CDR2 are MDHEN and SYDVKM. The CDR3 bases are TGTGCCAGCAGTTTGTCCCAGACCCAGTACTTC. Its translation: CASSLSQTQYF. Full variable domain (remainder filled in from reference TRBV28 and TRBJ2-5): DVKVTQSSRYLVKRTGEKVFLECVQDMDHENMFWYRQDPGLGLRLIYFSYDVKMKEKGDIPEGYSVSREKKERFSLILESASTNQTSMYLCASSLSQTQYFGPGTRLLVL.

This clonotype was picked up many times. The V and J genes are TRBV19 and TRBJ2-5; TRBD2 agrees at 10 bases. Germline V CDR1 and CDR2: LNHDA, SQIVND (reference sequence). CDR3 length: 14 residues. Losses at the gene ends were 5 bases for V and 7 bases for J; bases not matched to a gene: 7. CDR3 DNA: TGTGCCAGTAGTGGAACTAGCGGGGCTAGGACCCAGTACTTC. It specifies CASSGTSGARTQYF.

CDR3 sequence: CASSIPGTGGFQPQHF. The CDR3 DNA reads as TGTGCCAGTAGTATTCCCGGGACAGGGGGTTTTCAGCCCCAGCATTTT. This chain connects TRBV19 to TRBJ1-5, with 11 bases identical to TRBD1. V was pared by 3 bases and J by 6 bases, with 7 bases of the junction left unmatched. The length of the CDR3 is 16 residues. Germline V gene lookup returns CDR1 LNHDA and CDR2 SQIVND (reference sequence).

This clonotype occurred many times. The V and J genes are TRBV4-1 and TRBJ2-7; D perhaps matches TRBD2 (6 bases). Deletions cut 5 bases from V and 4 bases from J, with 12 bases between. This CDR3 contains 13 residues. Germline V gives CDR1 MGHRA, CDR2 YSYEKL. Here the CDR3 reads CASSTGAGYEQYF. In nucleotides, the CDR3 is TGCGCCAGCAGCACGGGAGCCGGGTACGAGCAGTACTTC.

This clonotype was counted ten times or more. J is TRBJ2-5 and V is TRBV9; D possibly corresponds to TRBD1 (5 bases). The CDR3 runs 15 residues. V was pared by 3 bases and J by 5 bases, with 17 bases between. Germline assignment: CDR1 SGDLS and CDR2 YYNGEE. As DNA, the CDR3 is TGTGCCAGCAGCGGAGGAACAGGCACCGCGGAGACCCAGTACTTC. Translation gives CASSGGTGTAETQYF.

This clonotype was recorded at least ten times. The gene calls are TRBV5-1 and TRBJ2-7, with D perhaps given as TRBD1 or TRBD2 (5 bases each). The CDR3 contains 11 residues. V lost 5 bases, J lost 6 bases, and 9 bases lay in between. Germline V gene sequence: CDR1 SGHRS, CDR2 YFSETQ. The CDR3 DNA reads as TGCGCCAGCAGGAGGGGTGGCGAGCAGTACTTC. Translating gives CASRRGGEQYF.

This clonotype was seen ten or more times. The chain carries TRBV20-1 and TRBJ2-7; D unresolved. CDR1 is DFQATT and CDR2 is SNEGSKA in the germline V gene (reference sequence). V gave up 3 bases and J gave up 0 bases, with 15 bases separating them. This CDR3 has 15 residues. CDR3 residues: CSASGGRPISYEQYF. DNA of the CDR3: TGCAGTGCTAGCGGTGGCAGACCAATCTCCTACGAGCAGTACTTC.

In its sample, this clonotype was seen many times. The chain links TRBV28 to TRBJ2-2, with a possible D match to TRBD2 (5 bases). The germline V gene has CDR1 MDHEN and CDR2 SYDVKM. Trimming took 7 bases from V and 13 from J, leaving 22 bases between them. CDR3 size: 14 residues. CDR3 nucleotides: TGTGCCAGCATCGGGAACGGCCTTCGTAAGGGGCTGTTTTTT. Protein product: CASIGNGLRKGLFF. Based on the CDR3 plus reference TRBV28 and TRBJ2-2, the full variable domain is DVKVTQSSRYLVKRTGEKVFLECVQDMDHENMFWYRQDPGLGLRLIYFSYDVKMKEKGDIPEGYSVSREKKERFSLILESASTNQTSMYLCASIGNGLRKGLFFGEGSRLTVL.

This clonotype was seen at least ten times. The chain joins TRBV27 to TRBJ1-5, with 8 positions matching TRBD1. Germline V gives CDR1 MNHEY, CDR2 SMNVEV (reference sequence). J lost 2 bases, V lost 4 bases, and 7 bases had no gene match. The CDR3 loop spans 16 amino acids. The CDR3 spells CASSSPTGVGNQPQHF. The CDR3 nucleotides are TGTGCCAGCAGTTCACCGACAGGGGTCGGCAATCAGCCCCAGCATTTT.

The V gene is TRBV18, the J gene TRBJ1-6; 10 nucleotides match TRBD1. The V gene end was trimmed by 4 bases and the J gene end by 5 bases; junction bases not matched to a gene: 2. Per the germline V gene, CDR1 is KGHSH and CDR2 is LQKENI. This CDR3 region has 15 residues. The CDR3 loop is CASSRTGGDNSPLHF. CDR3 DNA: TGTGCCAGCTCACGGACAGGGGGGGATAATTCACCCCTCCACTTT.

Many counts were recorded for this clonotype. The chain joins TRBV5-5 to TRBJ1-2; D call uncertain. V shed 0 bases and J shed 4 bases, with 13 bases lying between them. The germline CDR1 and CDR2 sequences are SGHKS and YYEKEE (reference sequence). The length of the CDR3 is 15 residues. CDR3 nucleotides: TGTGCCAGCAGCTTGGTACGGTCTCGGGGCTATGGCTACACCTTC. It translates to CASSLVRSRGYGYTF.

This clonotype was observed many times. The rearrangement links TRBV6-2 or TRBV6-3 to TRBJ2-5; D uncertain. Per germline, CDR1 MNHEY and CDR2 SVGEGT. V was clipped by 2 bases and J by 2 bases, with 12 bases between them. The CDR3 consists of 15 residues. CDR3 loop: CASSYKVDGQETQYF. Here the CDR3 DNA reads TGTGCCAGCAGTTACAAGGTGGATGGGCAAGAGACCCAGTACTTC.

The chain uses TRBV2 and TRBJ2-7, with 7 bases that match TRBD1. The length of the CDR3 is 14 residues. With V trimmed by 4 bases and J by 0 bases, 3 bases remained unmatched. CDR1 and CDR2 from the germline V gene are SNHLY and FYNNEI. The CDR3 sequence: CASSGDSTSYEQYF. The CDR3, as DNA: TGTGCCAGCAGTGGGGACAGTACCTCCTACGAGCAGTACTTC.

This clonotype appeared a few times. The chain is built from TRBV5-1 and TRBJ2-7; 8 bases match TRBD2. CDR3 length equals 15 residues. The trim removed 4 bases at V and 6 bases at J, leaving 12 bases unmatched. Germline V gene sequence: CDR1 SGHRS, CDR2 YFSETQ. CDR3 nucleotides: TGCGCCAGCAGCCCAGCCCCCAGCGGGGGTGCCGAGCAGTACTTC. Its protein product is CASSPAPSGGAEQYF.